The clone carrying this T cell receptor beta chain was detected only a few times. Its antigen is currently unknown. The entirety of the isolated RNA underwent reverse transcription, so expressed TCRB transcripts were sequenced. Clones were sequenced by immunoSEQ multiplex PCR, and TCRdb holds only the in-frame ones, with some missing. The sample has more than 140,000 clones, roughly 9.3% seen once. The data were obtained in a study of beta chain features in type 1 diabetes. Study-wide results and limits: When cDNA is sequenced, cells with high TCR expression could be over-represented. Diminished insertions and augmented deletions at VDJ junctions characterized type 1 diabetes patients. The influence of HLA type on TCRB rearrangement stayed undetermined. Patients' naive, central memory and regulatory TCRB repertoires appeared more alike than those of healthy donors.

The V gene lost 3 bases and the J gene lost 4 bases, with 3 bases spanning the gap. Germline V lookup: CDR1 MDHEN, CDR2 SYDVKM. The CDR3 has 11 amino acids. This TCR came from a woman aged 40-49 years in good health. This rearrangement joins TRBV28 to TRBJ1-2; no clear D. The specimen sequenced was central memory CD4+ T cells from blood. CDR3 sequence (DNA): TGTGCCAGCAGTTTCGGCTATGGCTACACCTTC. Its translation: CASSFGYGYTF.